This passage covers 8 T cell receptor beta chains from one sample sequenced in a study of glioma-infiltrating T cells. The iRepertoire nested amplicon-rescue multiplex PCR amplified TCR alpha and beta CDR3s from RNA. One entry per CDR3 protein results from TCRdb running MiXCR on the multiplex PCR reads. The data show more than 9,500 distinct CDR3 sequences, more than 25% seen once. Material: glioma tissue, nonneoplastic brain tissue, or PBMCs (not recorded which). The origin of the receptors is a human donor with low-grade glioma or glioblastoma, undergoing nonglioma brain surgery, or in good health (not recorded which).

This clonotype is labeled medium-sized (0.01 to 0.1%). This chain connects TRBV28 to TRBJ2-3; 7 bases match TRBD1. The length of the CDR3 is 14 residues. J was trimmed by 2 bases and V by 4 bases; bases with no gene match: 3. Germline assignment: CDR1 MDHEN and CDR2 SYDVKM. CDR3 in amino acids: CASSYGTVTDTQYF. DNA for the CDR3: TGTGCCAGCAGTTACGGGACAGTCACAGATACGCAGTATTTT.

On this clonotype itself: The conserved closing phenylalanine or tryptophan is absent in this CDR3, likely reflecting a read error. The chain uses TRBV20-1 and TRBJ2-7; 7 bases are a match to TRBD2. The germline V gene encodes CDR1 DFQATT and CDR2 SNEGSKA (reference sequence). This CDR3 is built from 15 residues. With 1 base clipped from V and 6 bases from J, the junction kept 12 bases outside the gene matches. CDR3 loop: CSARALAEGPCEQYL. The CDR3 bases are TGCAGTGCTAGAGCCCTAGCGGAGGGCCCCTGCGAGCAGTACCTC.

Comments on this clonotype: An end of the junction does not agree with germline; a read error may underlie this. The chain employs TRBV20-1 and TRBJ2-1; TRBD2 matches at 8 bases. The CDR3 has 15 amino acids. Germline values: CDR1 DFQATT, CDR2 SNEGSKA (reference sequence). Here the CDR3 reads CRAREPGLDYNEQFF. The DNA for the CDR3 is TGCAGAGCTAGAGAGCCGGGACTAGACTACAATGAGCAGTTCTTC.

This clonotype occurred many times. V is TRBV6-1 and J is TRBJ2-7; D unclear. The CDR3 runs to 11 residues. Germline CDR1 is MNHNS and CDR2 is SASEGT. Between the trimmed V and J ends, which lost 2 bases and 5 bases, there was a span of 4 bases. The CDR3 here is CASSELHEQYF. As DNA, the CDR3 is TGTGCCAGCAGTGAATTGCACGAGCAGTACTTC.

This rearrangement joins TRBV5-1 to TRBJ2-1; 11 bases align to TRBD2. This CDR3 contains 18 residues. The junction had 5 bases not matched to a gene; V was cut back by 0 bases and J by 0 bases. Germline loops: CDR1 SGHRS, CDR2 YFSETQ. The CDR3 nucleotides read TGCGCCAGCAGCTTGGAGGGACTAGCGGTTAGCTCCTACAATGAGCAGTTCTTC. It is translated as CASSLEGLAVSSYNEQFF.

The chain uses TRBV7-2 and TRBJ1-5, with TRBD1 identical over 7 bases. Germline loops: CDR1 SGHTA, CDR2 FQGNSA. The CDR3 extends over 13 amino acids. With 8 bases clipped from V and 8 bases from J, the junction kept 9 bases outside the gene matches. The CDR3 loop reads CASPQGTREPQHF. Here the CDR3 DNA reads TGTGCCAGCCCACAGGGGACTCGAGAGCCCCAGCATTTT. Together with reference TRBV7-2 and TRBJ1-5, the CDR3 gives the full variable domain: GAGVSQSPSNKVTEKGKDVELRCDPISGHTALYWYRQSLGQGLEFLIYFQGNSAPDKSGLPSDRFSAERTGGSVSTLTIQRTQQEDSAVYLCASPQGTREPQHFGDGTRLSIL.

Sample share makes this clonotype medium-sized (0.01 to 0.1%). The gene calls are TRBV6-6 and TRBJ1-5, with a possible D match to TRBD1 (5 bases). This CDR3 has 17 residues. Looked up from germline, CDR1 is MNHNY and CDR2 is SVGAGI (reference sequence). Between the trimmed V and J ends, which lost 0 bases and 2 bases, there was a span of 14 bases. Here the CDR3 reads CASSYSIGLGGNQPQHF. In DNA, the CDR3 is TGTGCCAGCAGTTACTCGATAGGGTTAGGGGGCAATCAGCCCCAGCATTTT.

This clonotype was observed at least ten times. V and J are TRBV15 and TRBJ1-3, with a weak D call TRBD1 (5 bases). The V end was cut by 1 base, the J end by 4 bases, with 11 bases between. The germline gives CDR1 LNHNV, CDR2 YYDKDF (reference sequence). CDR3 length equals 15 residues. The CDR3 here is CATSRGGGSGNTIYF. CDR3 nucleotide sequence: TGTGCCACCAGCAGAGGTGGGGGTTCCGGAAACACCATATATTTT.